This is a list of T cell receptor beta chains from one sample in a study of blood T cell repertoires in COVID-19. Sequenced by immunoSEQ multiplex PCR; TCRdb stores in-frame clones only, minus some. The data contain around 190,000 clones, 84% of them singletons. Sequencing was performed on peripheral blood. All receptors come from a human donor in a cohort sampled during active COVID-19. Each CDR3 is given with its conserved first and last residue. Fields, in order: V gene, clone size, D gene, J gene, CDR3 protein, CDR3 DNA. D genes are given only for firm matches. Expanded clones are given a class, and other clones once, few, many or no size at all.

>TRBV4-2|few|NA|TRBJ2-1
CASSRGLSSGSYNEQFF
TGTGCCAGCAGCCGAGGGTTAAGTAGCGGCTCCTACAATGAGCAGTTCTTC
>TRBV6-2/TRBV6-3|NA|TRBD2|TRBJ2-7
CASNPWASGTYEQYF
TGTGCCAGCAACCCCTGGGCTAGCGGGACCTACGAGCAGTACTTC
>TRBV28|once|NA|TRBJ2-7
CASRGPNSYEQYF
TGTGCCAGCAGGGGGCCGAACTCCTACGAGCAGTACTTC
>TRBV7-9|NA|TRBD1|TRBJ1-2
CASSSGQGAQGYTF
TGTGCCAGCAGCTCGGGACAGGGGGCGCAAGGCTACACCTTC
>TRBV4-1|NA|NA|TRBJ2-1
CASSLQGRERDEQFF
TGCGCCAGCAGCCTCCAGGGCAGGGAACGGGATGAGCAGTTCTTC
>TRBV28|once|NA|TRBJ2-1
CASNEAGTNNEQFF
TGTGCCAGCAATGAGGCGGGAACAAACAATGAGCAGTTCTTC
>TRBV7-8|NA|TRBD2|TRBJ2-5
CASSLRAGVATQYF
TGTGCCAGCAGCTTAAGAGCGGGAGTTGCGACCCAGTACTTC
>TRBV9|NA|TRBD2|TRBJ2-1
CASSGTSGYGSYNEQFF
TGTGCCAGCAGCGGGACTAGCGGTTATGGGTCCTACAATGAGCAGTTCTTC
>TRBV27|NA|NA|TRBJ2-1
CASSLLPHVSSYNEQFF
TGTGCCAGCAGTTTATTACCCCACGTGAGCTCCTACAATGAGCAGTTCTTC
>TRBV9|NA|NA|TRBJ2-1
CASSPASGAYNEQFF
TGTGCCAGCAGCCCCGCAAGCGGTGCCTACAATGAGCAGTTCTTC
>TRBV2|NA|TRBD1|TRBJ2-5
CASPRLTGGETQYF
TGTGCCAGCCCCCGTTTGACAGGGGGAGAGACCCAGTACTTC
>TRBV5-4|NA|TRBD2|TRBJ2-1
CASSHGREYWNEQFF
TGTGCCAGCAGTCACGGGCGGGAGTATTGGAATGAGCAGTTCTTC
>TRBV27|NA|NA|TRBJ1-3
CASADRRSGNTIYF
TGTGCCAGCGCTGACAGGCGCTCTGGAAACACCATATATTTT
>TRBV7-9|NA|TRBD2|TRBJ2-7
CASSKSSGRARGGTHYEQYF
TGTGCCAGCAGCAAATCTAGCGGGAGGGCGCGGGGCGGGACTCACTACGAGCAGTACTTC
>TRBV15|NA|NA|TRBJ1-1
CATSRDTMNTEAFF
TGTGCCACCAGCAGAGACACTATGAACACTGAAGCTTTCTTT
>TRBV2|NA|TRBD2|TRBJ2-3
CATGGVTDTQYF
TGTGCCACCGGGGGGGTAACAGATACGCAGTATTTT
>TRBV28|NA|NA|TRBJ2-7
CASSQLAAYEQYF
TGTGCCAGCAGTCAGCTAGCTGCCTACGAGCAGTACTTC
>TRBV5-6|NA|NA|TRBJ1-5
CASSLGTANQPQHF
TGTGCCAGCAGCTTGGGTACAGCAAATCAGCCCCAGCATTTT
>TRBV30|NA|TRBD2|TRBJ2-2
CAWQVGGSVTGELFF
TGTGCCTGGCAAGTGGGCGGGAGTGTAACCGGGGAGCTGTTTTTT
>TRBV18|NA|NA|TRBJ2-7
CASSQENTPGEQYF
TGTGCCAGCTCACAGGAAAACACCCCGGGGGAGCAGTACTTC
>TRBV11-3|few|TRBD2|TRBJ2-1
CASWPSGRSYNEQFF
TGTGCCAGCTGGCCTAGCGGGAGGTCCTACAATGAGCAGTTCTTC
>TRBV29-1|NA|TRBD1|TRBJ2-5
CSVRDRGSSETQYF
TGCAGCGTTCGCGACAGGGGGTCGTCGGAGACCCAGTACTTC
>TRBV28|NA|TRBD1|TRBJ1-1
CASRNRGNTEAFF
TGTGCCAGCAGGAACAGGGGGAACACTGAAGCTTTCTTT
>TRBV2|NA|TRBD2|TRBJ2-1
CASRQTSGSYNEQFF
TGTGCCAGCAGGCAGACTAGCGGGTCCTACAATGAGCAGTTCTTC
>TRBV11-1|NA|NA|TRBJ2-5
CASSPGDFAQETQYF
TGTGCCAGCAGCCCCGGGGACTTCGCTCAAGAGACCCAGTACTTC
>TRBV30|NA|NA|TRBJ2-1
CAWSRDFSSYNEQFF
TGTGCCTGGAGCCGGGACTTTAGCTCCTACAATGAGCAGTTCTTC
>TRBV28|NA|NA|TRBJ1-1
CASTFFRGNTEAFF
TGTGCCAGCACATTTTTTAGGGGGAACACTGAAGCTTTCTTT
>TRBV14|NA|NA|TRBJ1-6
CASSQERAGFSPLHF
TGTGCCAGCAGCCAAGAAAGGGCAGGGTTCTCACCCCTCCACTTT
>TRBV4-1|once|TRBD1|TRBJ2-7
CASSLPGQGAYEQYF
TGCGCCAGCAGCCTTCCGGGACAGGGTGCCTACGAGCAGTACTTC
>TRBV6-1|NA|TRBD2|TRBJ2-1
CASSARGGRADNEQFF
TGTGCCAGCAGTGCTCGGGGCGGGAGGGCCGACAATGAGCAGTTCTTC
>TRBV5-6|NA|NA|TRBJ2-7
CASSLASGKEQYF
TGTGCCAGCAGCTTGGCTTCCGGGAAGGAGCAGTACTTC
>TRBV4-1|NA|TRBD2|TRBJ2-5
CASSRNPGLAGAEAQYF
TGCGCCAGCAGCCGCAACCCGGGACTAGCGGGAGCTGAGGCCCAGTACTTC
>TRBV19|few|NA|TRBJ1-5
CASKGVYSNQPQHF
TGTGCCAGTAAGGGGGTATATAGCAATCAGCCCCAGCATTTT
>TRBV19|NA|NA|TRBJ1-5
CASSMGREQPQHF
TGTGCCAGTAGTATGGGCAGGGAACAGCCCCAGCATTTT
>TRBV11-2|NA|NA|TRBJ2-2
CASSFTRTNPGELFF
TGTGCCAGCAGCTTCACTCGGACTAACCCCGGGGAGCTGTTTTTT
>TRBV5-4|NA|TRBD2|TRBJ2-7
CASSLPDGTSGSYEQYF
TGTGCCAGCAGCTTGCCCGATGGGACTAGCGGGAGTTACGAGCAGTACTTC
>TRBV5-1|NA|NA|TRBJ2-3
CASSRGDSTDTQYF
TGCGCCAGCAGCCGCGGGGATAGCACAGATACGCAGTATTTT
>TRBV3-1/TRBV3-2|NA|TRBD2|TRBJ2-7
CASSQRGRESEQYF
TGTGCCAGCAGCCAACGCGGGAGGGAGAGCGAGCAGTACTTC
>TRBV19|NA|TRBD1|TRBJ2-6
CASSPTGNGANVLTF
TGTGCCAGTAGTCCGACAGGGAATGGGGCCAACGTCCTGACTTTC
>TRBV6-5|NA|TRBD1|TRBJ2-7
CASSYHRDRGSYEQYF
TGTGCCAGCAGTTATCACCGGGACAGGGGATCCTACGAGCAGTACTTC
>TRBV7-9|NA|NA|TRBJ2-1
CASSIGSSYNEQFF
TGTGCCAGCAGCATCGGGAGTTCCTACAATGAGCAGTTCTTC
>TRBV7-9|once|TRBD1|TRBJ1-1
CASSGAPGTGGLNTEAFF
TGTGCCAGCAGCGGAGCTCCCGGGACAGGGGGCTTGAACACTGAAGCTTTCTTT
>TRBV3-1/TRBV3-2|NA|NA|TRBJ2-5
CASSQGVHSQETQYF
TGTGCCAGCAGCCAAGGGGTGCACAGCCAAGAGACCCAGTACTTC
>TRBV5-5|NA|NA|TRBJ1-5
CASSWGWEAEVWNQPQHF
TGTGCCAGCAGCTGGGGGTGGGAGGCGGAGGTGTGGAACCAGCCCCAGCATTTT
>TRBV5-1|NA|TRBD2|TRBJ2-1
CASGVGLAGSYNEQFF
TGCGCCAGCGGAGTGGGACTAGCGGGCTCCTACAATGAGCAGTTCTTC
>TRBV27|NA|NA|TRBJ2-4
CASSFGRAKNIQYF
TGTGCCAGCAGTTTTGGGAGGGCCAAAAACATTCAGTACTTC
>TRBV19|NA|TRBD2|TRBJ2-3
CASSIGRVEPGLPSPTDTQYF
TGTGCCAGTAGTATAGGAAGGGTTGAGCCGGGACTACCTTCTCCCACAGATACGCAGTATTTT
>TRBV3-1/TRBV3-2|few|NA|TRBJ1-6
CASSTPGPLHF
TGTGCCAGCAGCACGCCAGGTCCCCTCCACTTT
>TRBV9|NA|TRBD2|TRBJ2-1
CASSLGGSGSGEQFF
TGTGCCAGCAGCCTCGGGGGTAGCGGGAGTGGTGAGCAGTTCTTC
>TRBV5-4|NA|TRBD1|TRBJ1-1
CASSLGRGVPEAFF
TGTGCCAGCAGCTTGGGCAGGGGGGTCCCTGAAGCTTTCTTT
>TRBV6-2/TRBV6-3|NA|NA|TRBJ2-1
CASSYQDGDGGNEQFF
TGTGCCAGCAGTTACCAGGACGGGGATGGAGGGAATGAGCAGTTCTTC
>TRBV3-1/TRBV3-2|NA|NA|TRBJ1-1
CASSQGNRAFEAFF
TGTGCCAGCAGCCAAGGGAACAGGGCATTTGAAGCTTTCTTT